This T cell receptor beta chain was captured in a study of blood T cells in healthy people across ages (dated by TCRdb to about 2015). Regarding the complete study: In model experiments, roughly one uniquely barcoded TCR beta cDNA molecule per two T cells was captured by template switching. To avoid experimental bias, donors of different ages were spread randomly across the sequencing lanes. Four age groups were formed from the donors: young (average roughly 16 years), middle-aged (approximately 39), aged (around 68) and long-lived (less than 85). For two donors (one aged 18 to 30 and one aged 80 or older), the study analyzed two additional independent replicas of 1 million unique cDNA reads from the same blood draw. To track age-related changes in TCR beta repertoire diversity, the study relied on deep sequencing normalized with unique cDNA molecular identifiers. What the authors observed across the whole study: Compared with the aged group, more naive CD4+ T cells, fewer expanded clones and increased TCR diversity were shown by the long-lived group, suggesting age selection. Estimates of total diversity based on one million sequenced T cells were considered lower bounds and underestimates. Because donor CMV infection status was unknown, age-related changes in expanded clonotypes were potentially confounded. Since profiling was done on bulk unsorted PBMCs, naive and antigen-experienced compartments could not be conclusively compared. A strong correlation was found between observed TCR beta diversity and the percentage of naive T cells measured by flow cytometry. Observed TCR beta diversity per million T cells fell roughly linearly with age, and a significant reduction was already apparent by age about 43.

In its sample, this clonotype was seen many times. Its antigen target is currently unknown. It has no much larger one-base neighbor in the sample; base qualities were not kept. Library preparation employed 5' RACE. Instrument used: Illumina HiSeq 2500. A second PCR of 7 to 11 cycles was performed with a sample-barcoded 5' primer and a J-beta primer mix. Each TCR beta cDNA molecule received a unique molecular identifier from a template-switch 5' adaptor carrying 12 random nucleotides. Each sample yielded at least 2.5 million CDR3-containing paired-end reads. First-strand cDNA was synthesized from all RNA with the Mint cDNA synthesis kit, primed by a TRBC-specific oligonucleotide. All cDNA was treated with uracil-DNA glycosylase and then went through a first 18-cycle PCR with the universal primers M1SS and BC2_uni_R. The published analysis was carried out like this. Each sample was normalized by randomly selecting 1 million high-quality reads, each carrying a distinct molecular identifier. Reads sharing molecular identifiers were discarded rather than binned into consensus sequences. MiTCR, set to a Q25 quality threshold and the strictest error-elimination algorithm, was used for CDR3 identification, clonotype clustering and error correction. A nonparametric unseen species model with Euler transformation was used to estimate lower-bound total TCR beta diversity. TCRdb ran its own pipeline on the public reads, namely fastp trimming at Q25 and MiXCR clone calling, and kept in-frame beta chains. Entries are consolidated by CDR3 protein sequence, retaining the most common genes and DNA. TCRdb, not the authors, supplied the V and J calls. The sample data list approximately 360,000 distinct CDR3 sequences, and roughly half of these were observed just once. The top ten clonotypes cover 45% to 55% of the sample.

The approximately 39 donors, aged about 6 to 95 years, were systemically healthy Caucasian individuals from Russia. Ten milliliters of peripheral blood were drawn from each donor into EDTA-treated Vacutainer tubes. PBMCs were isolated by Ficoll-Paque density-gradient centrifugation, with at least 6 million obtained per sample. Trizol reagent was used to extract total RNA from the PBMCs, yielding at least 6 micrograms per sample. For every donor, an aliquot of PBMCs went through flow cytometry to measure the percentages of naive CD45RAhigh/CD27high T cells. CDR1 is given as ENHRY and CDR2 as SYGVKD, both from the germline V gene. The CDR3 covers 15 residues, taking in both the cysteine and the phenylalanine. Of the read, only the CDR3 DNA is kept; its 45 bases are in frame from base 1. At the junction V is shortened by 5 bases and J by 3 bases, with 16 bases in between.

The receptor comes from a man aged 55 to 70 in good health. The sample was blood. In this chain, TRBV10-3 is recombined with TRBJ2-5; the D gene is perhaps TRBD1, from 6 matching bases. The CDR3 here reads CAISPTGTREETQYF. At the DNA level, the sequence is TGTGCCATCAGTCCAACCGGGACAAGAGAAGAGACCCAGTACTTC.